This T cell receptor (beta chain) was profiled in a study of graft-versus-host responses after intestinal transplantation. Study summary: As for transplant type, recipients had multivisceral, liver-intestinal, or isolated intestinal grafts. The study gave all recipients anti-thymocyte globulin induction, then tacrolimus and steroids for about 3 years. General observations from the study: Graft-donor T cell macrochimerism in patients accompanied high graft-versus-host to host-versus-graft clonal ratios in allografts.

Germline V gene data show CDR1 as PRHDT and CDR2 as FYEKMQ (reference sequence). The CDR3 is made up of 14 amino acids. Of note for this clone: Its antigen is not identified. At one boundary the junction diverges from the germline segment, which might be a read error.

Using immunoSEQ multiplex PCR, the repertoire was profiled, and TCRdb retains in-frame clones only, with some absent. Of approximately 70,000 clones in the sample, approximately 80% were seen once. The sequenced sample was unstimulated CD4+ T cells sorted from spleen or lymph node cells, obtained before transplant. The receptor was isolated from a human donor who was the organ donor for an intestinal transplant. The chain combines TRBV13 with TRBJ2-5; a possible D gene is TRBD2 (6 bases). Here the CDR3 DNA reads TGTGCCAGCAGCCAAAGCGGGTCCCCCCTTCAATCGCACTTC. Translating it yields CASSQSGSPLQSHF. The full variable domain, rest sourced from reference TRBV13 and TRBJ2-5, is AAGVIQSPRHLIKEKRETATLKCYPIPRHDTVYWYQQGPGQDPQFLISFYEKMQSDKGSIPDRFSAQQFSDYHSELNMSSLELGDSALYFCASSQSGSPLQSHFGPGTRLLVL.